This TCR beta chain was captured in a study of metastatic and nonmetastatic thyroid tumors. Study as a whole: Repertoire comparisons spanned blood and tumor or nodule tissue from malignant and benign thyroid patients.

In the original analysis: CDR3 differences across clinicopathological groups were used to build a distant-metastasis classifier for papillary thyroid cancer. TCRdb re-analyzed the PCR reads using MiXCR. The V and J calls come from TCRdb's annotation, not from the publication. The sample records about 15,000 clones, around 25% being singletons. V trimming: 4 bases; J trimming: 4 bases; junction bases outside the gene matches: 5. Germline lookup yields CDR1 SGHRS and CDR2 YFSETQ. The CDR3 consists of 14 residues. Thyroid surgery had not been preceded by any treatment in any patient. This clone came up many times. This sample includes further DNA sequences coding for the same CDR3.

The genes are TRBV5-1 and TRBJ2-5; 9 nucleotides align to TRBD1. The origin of this receptor is a female donor with papillary thyroid cancer or a benign thyroid nodule (not recorded which). Some clones in this sample may be carry-over from other donors' samples. The sequenced material came from tumor tissue. CDR3 region: CASSNTGGGETQYF. The CDR3 nucleotides are TGCGCCAGCAGCAATACAGGGGGCGGAGAGACCCAGTACTTC.